The 20 T cell receptor beta chains below all came from one sample that was sequenced in a study of blood T cell repertoires in COVID-19. Only in-frame clones appear in the TCRdb table, and some are missing; sequencing was by immunoSEQ multiplex PCR. The sample holds about 230,000 clones, approximately 90% seen once. The sequenced sample consisted of peripheral blood. These TCRs come from a woman between 18 and 29 years old who had recovered from COVID-19.

The chain combines TRBV24-1 with TRBJ2-2; 8 nucleotides match TRBD2. J gave up 5 bases and V 5 bases, and 12 bases lay outside the gene matches. Looked up from germline, CDR1 is KGHDR and CDR2 is SFDVKD. CDR3 length equals 17 residues. CDR3 nucleotides: TGTGCCACCAGTGTTACATCCGGGACTAGAAATACCGGGGAGCTGTTTTTT. Translating it yields CATSVTSGTRNTGELFF.

The CDR3 sequence is CASSLDNRGGSYNEQFF. CDR3 sequence (DNA): TGTGCCAGCAGCTTAGATAACCGCGGGGGCTCCTACAATGAGCAGTTCTTC. This chain joins TRBV11-3 and TRBJ2-1, with 7 bases identical to TRBD2. This CDR3 region has 17 residues. With 0 bases clipped from V and 0 bases from J, the junction kept 5 bases outside the gene matches. CDR1 and CDR2 from the germline V gene are SGHNT and YENEEA.

The rearrangement links TRBV2 to TRBJ2-2; 9 nucleotides line up with TRBD1. Germline CDR1 SNHLY, CDR2 FYNNEI. The CDR3 runs to 15 residues. V lost 6 bases to trimming and J lost 6 bases; unmatched junction nucleotides: 8. CDR3 in DNA: TGTGCCAGCAGCGGACAGGGGATCGGGGCCGGGGAGCTGTTTTTT. Residues: CASSGQGIGAGELFF.

This clone was seen only once. The genes are TRBV13 and TRBJ2-7, with TRBD2 matching over 7 bases. Per germline, CDR1 PRHDT and CDR2 FYEKMQ (reference sequence). V lost 1 base, J lost 0 bases, and 6 bases stayed unmatched. The CDR3 has 16 residues. CDR3 DNA sequence: TGTGCCAGCAGCTTAGTTTGGCGGGGGAGCTCCTACGAGCAGTACTTC. Protein: CASSLVWRGSSYEQYF.

The chain has TRBV18 and TRBJ2-2; TRBD1 matches 8 bases. Germline-derived CDR1 and CDR2 are KGHSH and LQKENI. V lost 8 bases, J lost 8 bases, and 13 bases stayed unmatched. The CDR3 spans 15 residues. The DNA of the CDR3 is TGTGCCAGCCGACCCTGGACAGGGTTTGGAGGGGAGCTGTTTTTT. Its protein is CASRPWTGFGGELFF.

The CDR3: CANSWGNTIYF. CDR3 bases: TGTGCCAACTCGTGGGGAAACACCATATATTTT. V is TRBV12-3 or TRBV12-4 and J is TRBJ1-3; D not resolved. Trimming pared 10 bases from V and 4 bases from J, leaving 8 bases between. The CDR3 covers 11 residues.

The chain uses TRBV19 and TRBJ1-4, with 8 nucleotides matching TRBD1. CDR1 and CDR2 (germline): LNHDA, SQIVND (reference sequence). V lost 4 bases and J lost 8; bases outside the gene matches: 9. The CDR3 covers 15 residues. CDR3: CASSTPGQGDEKLFF. CDR3 bases: TGTGCCAGTAGTACCCCCGGACAGGGAGACGAAAAACTGTTTTTT.

The gene calls are TRBV18 and TRBJ2-7, with TRBD2 matching 7 bases. The V and J ends lost 6 bases and 3 bases, in that order; junction bases with no gene match: 8. CDR1 and CDR2 (germline): KGHSH, LQKENI. The CDR3 length is 14 residues. The CDR3 region is CASSEQGGDYEQYF. CDR3 DNA sequence: TGTGCCAGCTCTGAGCAGGGAGGGGACTACGAGCAGTACTTC.

This clone was picked up a small number of times. The chain combines TRBV10-3 with TRBJ1-2; 7 bases line up with TRBD1. Germline CDR1 ENHRY, CDR2 SYGVKD. The CDR3 has 13 amino acids. Trimming cost V 5 bases and J 4 bases; bases outside gene matches: 4. CDR3 sequence: CAISPDRSYGYTF. The CDR3 DNA is TGTGCCATCAGTCCGGACAGGTCCTATGGCTACACCTTC.

This chain joins TRBV9 and TRBJ2-6; 7 bases map to TRBD2. The CDR3 totals 17 residues. Looked up from germline, CDR1 is SGDLS and CDR2 is YYNGEE. V lost 4 bases, J lost 3 bases, and 10 bases stayed unmatched. CDR3 DNA: TGTGCCAGCAGCCTTCATCTCAGGGAGGGTGGGGCCAACGTCCTGACTTTC. Its protein is CASSLHLREGGANVLTF.

The V gene is TRBV7-9, the J gene TRBJ1-2; D is possibly TRBD1 (5 bases). Trimming removed 5 bases at V and 7 bases at J, with 14 bases between. Per the germline V gene, CDR1 is SEHNR and CDR2 is FQNEAQ (reference sequence). This CDR3 region has 13 residues. DNA for the CDR3: TGTGCCAGCAGCCTGCGGGGGACTATTGGCTACACCTTC. Translating gives CASSLRGTIGYTF. The whole variable domain, remainder taken from reference TRBV7-9 and TRBJ1-2, is DTGVSQNPRHKITKRGQNVTFRCDPISEHNRLYWYRQTLGQGPEFLTYFQNEAQLEKSRLLSDRFSAERPKGSFSTLEIQRTEQGDSAMYLCASSLRGTIGYTFGSGTRLTVV.

This clone appeared a few times. The genes are TRBV9 and TRBJ2-1, with no clear D. Germline values: CDR1 SGDLS, CDR2 YYNGEE. CDR3 size: 14 residues. V was trimmed by 0 bases and J by 9 bases, leaving 13 bases between them. The CDR3 spells CASSVVLDLSEQFF. CDR3 nucleotides: TGTGCCAGCAGCGTAGTTCTAGACCTCAGTGAGCAGTTCTTC.

Of note for this clone: The identical CDR3 is also encoded by other nucleotide sequences in the sample. The V and J genes are TRBV9 and TRBJ1-1, with a tentative D call TRBD1 (5 bases). The CDR3 runs 14 residues. Germline V gene data show CDR1 as SGDLS and CDR2 as YYNGEE. V was clipped by 1 base and J by 1 base, with 8 bases between them. The chain's CDR3 is CASSVLDRNTEAFF. The CDR3 DNA reads TGTGCCAGCAGCGTACTTGACAGGAACACTGAAGCTTTCTTT. Full variable domain (remainder filled in from reference TRBV9 and TRBJ1-1): DSGVTQTPKHLITATGQRVTLRCSPRSGDLSVYWYQQSLDQGLQFLIQYYNGEERAKGNILERFSAQQFPDLHSELNLSSLELGDSALYFCASSVLDRNTEAFFGQGTRLTVV.

The chain is built from TRBV5-6 and TRBJ1-1; the match to TRBD1 covers 7 bases. With 4 bases clipped from V and 3 bases from J, the junction kept 3 bases outside the gene matches. Germline CDR1 is SGHDT and CDR2 is YYEEEE. CDR3 size: 13 residues. As DNA, the CDR3 is TGTGCCAGCAGCCGAGACAGGGACACTGAAGCTTTCTTT. Its translation is CASSRDRDTEAFF.

The chain uses TRBV24-1 and TRBJ1-2, with 7 bases fitting TRBD1. The CDR3 has 15 residues. Trimming at V came to 3 bases and at J to 2 bases, leaving 5 bases not matched to a gene. Germline V gene data show CDR1 as KGHDR and CDR2 as SFDVKD. CDR3 sequence reads: CATSDPGTANYGYTF. In DNA form, the CDR3 reads TGTGCCACCAGTGATCCCGGGACAGCAAACTATGGCTACACCTTC.

This sequence joins TRBV24-1 and TRBJ2-5; the match to TRBD2 covers 11 bases. This CDR3 spans 18 amino acids. The junction had 11 bases not matched to a gene; V was cut back by 3 bases and J by 3 bases. The germline CDR1 and CDR2 sequences are KGHDR and SFDVKD. The CDR3 is CATSDRRTSGLSEETQYF. The CDR3 DNA reads TGTGCCACCAGTGATCGGCGGACTAGCGGGCTGTCGGAAGAGACCCAGTACTTC.

The gene calls are TRBV13 and TRBJ1-1; D gene uncertain. V was pared by 2 bases and J by 1 base, with 5 bases between. The CDR3 extends over 13 amino acids. CDR1 and CDR2 from the germline V gene are PRHDT and FYEKMQ (reference sequence). CDR3 nucleotides: TGTGCCAGCAGCTTACGGGGGAACACTGAAGCTTTCTTT. Protein product: CASSLRGNTEAFF.

The V gene is TRBV9, the J gene TRBJ2-1; a possible D gene is TRBD2 (5 bases). The CDR3 consists of 15 residues. Trimming cost V 0 bases and J 5 bases, with 12 bases left between them. The V gene's germline CDR1 is SGDLS and CDR2 YYNGEE. CDR3 protein: CASSVEGSVNNEQFF. The CDR3 DNA reads TGTGCCAGCAGCGTAGAAGGGAGCGTTAACAATGAGCAGTTCTTC.

This clone was detected once. The chain combines TRBV14 with TRBJ2-3, with TRBD2 matching over 10 bases. V lost 9 bases, J lost 8 bases, and 14 bases stayed unmatched. Germline lookup yields CDR1 SGHDN and CDR2 FVKESK. The CDR3 spans 15 residues. The CDR3 spells CASYRSGTSEGTQYF. In DNA, the CDR3 is TGTGCCAGTTACCGCTCCGGGACTAGCGAGGGTACGCAGTATTTT.

This clone was seen a single time. This rearrangement joins TRBV6-6 to TRBJ2-1, with 14 positions matching TRBD2. Looked up from germline, CDR1 is MNHNY and CDR2 is SVGAGI (reference sequence). Trimming cost V 5 bases and J 14 bases; bases outside gene matches: 14. This CDR3 contains 16 residues. CDR3 sequence (DNA): TGTGCCAGCAGTAGAGAGACTAGCGGGAGGGCCATTATAGAGTTCTTC. Protein product: CASSRETSGRAIIEFF.